A selection of T cell receptor beta chains follows, all from one sample in a study of T cells after yellow fever vaccination. TCRdb reprocessed the 5' RACE reads with MiXCR, giving one entry per CDR3 protein. Of about 630,000 distinct CDR3 sequences in the sample, roughly 12% were seen once. The input for sequencing was PBMCs, taken on the day of the yellow fever booster vaccination. The receptor source for this set is a man under 40 who received the YFV17D yellow fever vaccine. The CDR3 runs from the conserved cysteine through the conserved F or W. The D gene is left open where the match is weak. Only some rows state a clone size, as once, few, many or a class for expanded clones.

>14|NA|TRBV15|few|TRBJ2-7
CATSRDKGPYEQYF
TGTGCCACCAGCAGAGATAAAGGACCCTACGAGCAGTACTTC
>13|NA|TRBV10-3|NA|TRBJ2-7
CAISEKGDGEQYF
TGTGCCATCAGTGAGAAAGGGGACGGTGAGCAGTACTTC
>14|NA|TRBV10-3|NA|TRBJ2-2
CAISESSNTGELFF
TGTGCCATCAGTGAGAGTTCGAACACCGGGGAGCTGTTTTTT
>16|TRBD1|TRBV7-8|NA|TRBJ1-1
CASSFTGRGLGTEAFF
TGTGCCAGCAGCTTTACGGGCAGGGGGCTCGGCACTGAAGCTTTCTTT
>15|NA|TRBV20-1|NA|TRBJ2-1
CSARAPSGRDNEQFF
TGCAGTGCTAGGGCCCCCTCGGGCCGAGACAATGAGCAGTTCTTC
>9|NA|TRBV9|few|TRBJ1-1
CASSVTGPF
TGTGCCAGCAGCGTAACAGGGCCTTTT
>15|TRBD1|TRBV6-1|NA|TRBJ1-1
CASSPSTGMNTEAFF
TGTGCCAGCAGTCCGTCGACAGGGATGAACACTGAAGCTTTCTTT
>15|NA|TRBV21-1|few|TRBJ2-7
CASSKNEGRSDEQYF
TGTGCCAGCAGCAAGAACGAGGGTAGAAGTGACGAGCAGTACTTC
>14|NA|TRBV20-1|few|TRBJ1-1
CSARRVQGNTEAFF
TGCAGTGCTAGAAGGGTTCAGGGGAACACTGAAGCTTTCTTT
>14|TRBD2|TRBV20-1|NA|TRBJ2-1
CSARGDSGRNEQFF
TGCAGTGCTAGAGGGGATAGCGGGAGAAATGAGCAGTTCTTC
>14|TRBD1|TRBV20-1|few|TRBJ1-1
CSARDYQGDTEAFF
TGCAGTGCTAGAGATTACCAGGGGGACACTGAAGCTTTCTTT
>12|TRBD1|TRBV29-1|NA|TRBJ2-1
CSVTDRGYEQFF
TGCAGCGTTACTGACAGGGGTTATGAGCAGTTCTTC
>16|TRBD2|TRBV30|few|TRBJ2-1
CAWSALLAGGGNEQFF
TGTGCCTGGAGTGCCCTCCTAGCGGGAGGGGGGAATGAGCAGTTCTTC
>15|NA|TRBV29-1|few|TRBJ2-1
CSVSPVVEDFHEQFF
TGCAGCGTCTCCCCAGTGGTAGAGGACTTCCATGAGCAGTTCTTC
>18|NA|TRBV2|once|TRBJ1-5
CTFSFGKGGSTGNQPQHF
TGTACCTTCAGTTTTGGAAAGGGGGGCTCGACGGGCAATCAGCCCCAGCATTTT
>16|TRBD2|TRBV10-3|few|TRBJ2-3
CAISDGFGTSVRTQYF
TGTGCCATCAGTGATGGGTTTGGGACTAGTGTCCGGACGCAGTATTTT
>14|TRBD1|TRBV29-1|NA|TRBJ1-2
CSVELLGTVYGYTF
TGCAGCGTTGAGTTACTAGGGACAGTCTATGGCTACACCTTC
>15|NA|TRBV20-1|NA|TRBJ1-2
CSARDPGSVQAQGTF
TGCAGTGCTAGAGATCCGGGCAGTGTGCAGGCCCAGGGCACCTTC
>14|NA|TRBV27|many|TRBJ2-7
CASSLLAGEYEQYF
TGTGCCAGCAGTTTACTTGCAGGAGAATACGAGCAGTACTTC
>12|NA|TRBV7-3|few|TRBJ2-1
CASSGDYNEQFF
TGTGCCAGCTCTGGGGACTACAATGAGCAGTTCTTC
>16|NA|TRBV7-3|NA|TRBJ2-5
CASSLMGAGAAETQYF
TGTGCCAGCAGCTTAATGGGGGCAGGGGCGGCGGAGACCCAGTACTTC
>17|TRBD2|TRBV5-1|NA|TRBJ2-5
CASSPGTSGSLQETQYF
TGCGCCAGCAGCCCGGGCACTAGCGGGAGCCTCCAAGAGACCCAGTACTTC
>15|NA|TRBV6-5|many|TRBJ2-1
CASSYSFRPYNEQFF
TGTGCCAGCAGTTACAGTTTCCGCCCCTACAATGAGCAGTTCTTC
>14|TRBD1|TRBV5-1|few|TRBJ2-2
CASYGTGVTGELFF
TGCGCCAGTTACGGGACAGGGGTCACCGGGGAGCTGTTTTTT
>16|NA|TRBV6-5|NA|TRBJ1-4
CASSYWFGVTNEKLFF
TGTGCCAGCAGTTACTGGTTCGGCGTAACTAATGAAAAACTGTTTTTT
>14|NA|TRBV20-1|many|TRBJ2-3
CSASESGVVDTQYF
TGCAGTGCTAGTGAGTCGGGAGTGGTAGATACGCAGTATTTT
>14|NA|TRBV5-5|NA|TRBJ2-3
CASSTLNSGDTQYF
TGTGCCAGCAGTACCCTTAACTCAGGAGATACGCAGTATTTT
>14|NA|TRBV7-2|few|TRBJ1-3
CASTEPGAGNTIYF
TGTGCCAGCACCGAGCCCGGGGCAGGAAACACCATATATTTT
>14|TRBD2|TRBV7-9|NA|TRBJ2-7
CAGEIAGARYEQYF
TGTGCCGGGGAAATAGCGGGAGCGAGATACGAGCAGTACTTC
>16|TRBD2|TRBV4-2|few|TRBJ2-1
CASSLLGTSSIYEQFF
TGTGCCAGCAGTTTACTTGGGACTAGTAGCATCTATGAGCAGTTCTTC
>14|NA|TRBV5-1|NA|TRBJ2-3
CASSLDSPSDTQYF
TGCGCCAGCAGCCTGGACAGTCCTTCGGATACGCAGTATTTT
>15|NA|TRBV7-9|NA|TRBJ2-3
CASSLAPTSTDTQYF
TGTGCCAGCAGCTTAGCTCCCACAAGCACAGATACGCAGTATTTT
>15|TRBD1|TRBV12-3/TRBV12-4|few|TRBJ1-5
CASSLRTGWSQPQHF
TGTGCCAGCAGTTTGAGGACAGGGTGGTCTCAGCCCCAGCATTTT
>15|TRBD2|TRBV3-1|NA|TRBJ2-7
CASSQGLAGDGEQYF
TGTGCCAGCAGCCAAGGATTAGCGGGAGACGGCGAGCAGTACTTC
>14|TRBD1|TRBV7-2|few|TRBJ2-1
CASSLRTGWDEQFF
TGTGCCAGCAGCTTAAGGACAGGGTGGGATGAGCAGTTCTTC
>15|NA|TRBV5-1|many|TRBJ2-2
CASSGDWANTGELFF
TGCGCCAGCAGCGGGGACTGGGCGAACACCGGGGAGCTGTTTTTT
>18|NA|TRBV7-8|few|TRBJ2-5
CASSLNLGGRVDQETQYF
TGTGCCAGCAGCTTAAATCTTGGGGGCAGGGTGGACCAAGAGACCCAGTACTTC
>11|NA|TRBV6-2/TRBV6-3|few|TRBJ2-7
CASSYIYEQYF
TGTGCCAGCAGTTATATCTACGAGCAGTACTTC
>15|NA|TRBV11-2|NA|TRBJ2-3
CASSVSSVGADTQYF
TGTGCCAGCAGCGTTTCTAGTGTCGGCGCAGATACGCAGTATTTT
>14|NA|TRBV20-1|NA|TRBJ2-7
CSARGSRWSYEQYF
TGCAGTGCTAGAGGTTCGAGATGGTCTTACGAGCAGTACTTC
>16|NA|TRBV28|NA|TRBJ2-1
CASRPPAAGRYNEQFF
TGTGCCAGCAGACCCCCTGCTGCGGGAAGGTACAATGAGCAGTTCTTC